These 12 T cell receptor beta chains came from one sample sequenced in a study of T-cell memory formation after mild COVID-19. TCRdb reprocessed the 5' RACE reads via MiXCR and lists one record per CDR3 protein. The sample lists 550,000 to 600,000 distinct CDR3 sequences; about a fifth were seen once. The sequenced sample consisted of PBMCs or a T cell subset sorted from them (not recorded which). The receptors come from an adult woman who had mild COVID-19 (a few samples of this study predate the infection). Cell type and time point are not known.

The chain recombines TRBV3-1 with TRBJ1-2; TRBD1 is a possible D gene (6 bases). CDR1 is LGHDT, CDR2 YNNKEL, per germline (reference sequence). CDR3 length: 14 amino acids. V lost 7 bases to trimming and J lost 5 bases, with 17 bases between them. Written as DNA, the CDR3 is TGTGCCAGCAAAAGGGGGAATACAGGGTATGGCTACACCTTC. Its protein is CASKRGNTGYGYTF.

This clonotype was seen a handful of times. V gene TRBV6-2 or TRBV6-3 combines with J gene TRBJ1-2; the D gene is possibly TRBD1 (6 bases). From germline, CDR1 is MNHEY and CDR2 SVGEGT. V gave up 8 bases and J gave up 5 bases, with 12 bases separating them. The CDR3 is made up of 12 amino acids. CDR3 region: CASADRHYGYTF. DNA of the CDR3: TGTGCCAGCGCTGACAGGCATTATGGCTACACCTTC.

This clonotype was found a few times. V and J are TRBV7-2 and TRBJ2-5; no reliable D call. This CDR3 has 15 residues. Germline V CDR1 and CDR2: SGHTA, FQGNSA. V lost 1 base and J lost 2, with 11 bases in between. The CDR3: CASSLVSVQQETQYF. In nucleotides, the CDR3 is TGTGCCAGCAGCTTAGTTTCGGTTCAGCAAGAGACCCAGTACTTC.

The rearrangement links TRBV12-3 or TRBV12-4 to TRBJ2-7; tentatively, D is TRBD2 (6 bases). Trimming removed 4 bases at V and 2 bases at J, with 12 bases between. CDR3 length: 14 residues. Here the CDR3 DNA reads TGTGCCAGCAGTTCATCGGGACTGCCCTACGAGCAGTACTTC. The encoded protein is CASSSSGLPYEQYF.

This clonotype came up once. The rearrangement uses TRBV3-1 and TRBJ1-1; D remains ambiguous. From germline, CDR1 is LGHDT and CDR2 YNNKEL (reference sequence). V lost 0 bases and J 9 bases, leaving 11 bases between the germline ends. The CDR3 has 13 amino acids. This CDR3 is CASSQDWGEKAFF. CDR3 coding DNA: TGTGCCAGCAGCCAAGATTGGGGAGAGAAAGCTTTCTTT.

This chain connects TRBV5-6 to TRBJ1-1; a weak D match, TRBD1 (5 bases). Per the germline V gene, CDR1 is SGHDT and CDR2 is YYEEEE. Trimming took 1 base from V and 5 from J, leaving 15 bases between them. CDR3 length equals 15 residues. CDR3 in DNA: TGTGCCAGCAGCTTGCCTACGACAGTATGGACTGAAGCTTTCTTT. Translation gives CASSLPTTVWTEAFF.

This clonotype occurred a few times. CDR3 loop: CASSLQGQGRNTEAFF. The CDR3, as DNA: TGTGCCAGCAGCTTACAGGGACAGGGTAGGAACACTGAAGCTTTCTTT. The V and J genes are TRBV7-2 and TRBJ1-1, with TRBD1 matching over 9 bases. V was clipped by 2 bases and J by 1 base; unmatched bases: 5. The CDR3 contains 16 residues. The germline CDR1 and CDR2 sequences are SGHTA and FQGNSA.

The J gene is TRBJ1-1, the V gene TRBV3-1; no clear D. The V gene's germline CDR1 is LGHDT and CDR2 YNNKEL (reference sequence). V was cut by 1 base and J by 3 bases, with 9 bases left in between. This CDR3 contains 14 residues. The chain's CDR3 is CASSQGVGYTEAFF. The CDR3 DNA sequence: TGTGCCAGCAGCCAAGGTGTCGGATACACTGAAGCTTTCTTT.

This clonotype was picked up a small number of times. The chain has TRBV7-9 and TRBJ2-2; tentatively, D is TRBD2 (6 bases). Germline V gene lookup returns CDR1 SEHNR and CDR2 FQNEAQ (reference sequence). The V end was cut by 2 bases, the J end by 0 bases, with 7 bases between. The CDR3 is 15 residues long. DNA of the CDR3: TGTGCCAGCAGCTTAACTAGCCCGAACACCGGGGAGCTGTTTTTT. Translation: CASSLTSPNTGELFF.

The rearrangement links TRBV11-2 to TRBJ1-1; D is possibly TRBD1 (5 bases). The CDR3 contains 14 residues. Trimming removed 2 bases from V and 5 bases from J, with 12 bases in between. The germline V gene has CDR1 SGHAT and CDR2 FQNNGV. The chain's CDR3 is CASSLSSWGTEAFF. Here the CDR3 DNA reads TGTGCCAGCAGCTTATCGTCCTGGGGGACTGAAGCTTTCTTT.

The chain couples TRBV4-1 to TRBJ2-3; the match to TRBD1 covers 8 bases. Germline CDR1 is MGHRA and CDR2 is YSYEKL. V shed 3 bases, J shed 4 bases, and the junction held 6 bases outside the gene matches. CDR3 length: 15 amino acids. The CDR3 coding sequence is TGCGCCAGCAGCCACTGGACAGGGACCCCAGATACGCAGTATTTT. Translating it yields CASSHWTGTPDTQYF.

The V and J genes are TRBV6-2 or TRBV6-3 and TRBJ2-7, with D perhaps given as TRBD1 or TRBD2 (5 bases each). V was cut by 4 bases and J by 5 bases, with 15 bases left in between. The CDR3 is made up of 14 amino acids. Germline lookup yields CDR1 MNHEY and CDR2 SVGEGT. The CDR3 DNA reads TGTGCCAGCAGTTTCCCCAGGGACGAGGACGAGCAGTACTTC. Translation: CASSFPRDEDEQYF.